Described below is a single T cell receptor (beta chain) sequence and its context. What it binds is unknown. The V and J ends lost 1 base and 1 base respectively, with 7 bases between them. The length of the CDR3 is 14 residues. Germline V gene data show CDR1 as MDHEN and CDR2 as SYDVKM. This sample was included in a study of cytomegalovirus exposure and HLA in healthy donors. Whole-study results and caveats: Later analysis showed TCR association rates varying by HLA locus, highest for DRB1 and lowest for HLA-C. A previous analysis found most TCR beta V segments productive roughly 87% or roughly 30% of the time. The study assumed roughly uniform donor sequencing depth for presence/absence analyses.

The study ran its PCR with 60 Vbeta and 13 Jbeta primers. Only in-frame clones appear in the TCRdb table, and some are missing; sequencing was by immunoSEQ multiplex PCR. Among approximately 100,000 clones listed, around a tenth were seen once. The chain combines TRBV28 with TRBJ1-1; D ambiguous. Input material: PBMCs. The receptor was derived from a man aged 50 to 60 in good health and CMV-seropositive. Here the CDR3 reads CASSLLQQNTEAFF. As DNA, the CDR3 is TGTGCCAGCAGTTTATTACAGCAGAACACTGAAGCTTTCTTT.